This TCR beta chain came from a study of T cells after yellow fever vaccination. Trimming took 2 bases from V and 5 from J; bases not matched to a gene: 10. The germline V gene has CDR1 SGHVS and CDR2 FQNEAQ. CDR3 length: 17 residues. This clonotype occurred a few times. TCRdb processed the 5' RACE reads anew with MiXCR; each CDR3 protein has one entry. The repertoire consists of 620,000 or so distinct CDR3 sequences, with approximately 13% occurring once and the leading ten covering 14% to 15%. The sample consisted of PBMCs, taken on the day of the yellow fever booster vaccination. V is TRBV7-8 and J is TRBJ2-2; TRBD1 aligns across 8 bases. The TCR comes from a man aged 25-45 years who received the YFV17D yellow fever vaccine. CDR3 sequence: CASSLTPTGVWTGELFF. CDR3 DNA: TGTGCCAGCAGCTTAACGCCGACAGGGGTGTGGACCGGGGAGCTGTTTTTT.